Sequencing of this TCR beta chain was carried out in a study of breast tumors, draining lymph nodes, adjacent tissues (dated by TCRdb to 2016 to 2017). Study-wide context: In breast cancer patients, the study compared the TCR beta repertoires of tumor, adjacent nontumor tissue and axillary lymph nodes. In human breast cancer, the study set out to assess how tumor, surrounding tissue and draining lymph node repertoires relate to one another and whether T cells might be exchanged between them.

Lymph node samples came from the axillary draining lymph nodes of breast cancer patients. This sample was sequenced with an Illumina HiSeq 2000. Multiplex PCR amplification was used to build the TCR beta chain libraries. High-throughput sequencing was used to analyze the amplified TCR beta chain products. Through fastp at Q25 and MiXCR, TCRdb rebuilt clones from the public reads, retaining in-frame beta chains. Identical CDR3 protein sequences are pooled into one entry, listed with their most common genes and DNA. This sample gives about 200,000 distinct CDR3 sequences in total; under 40% of them show up just once. The ten largest clones capture about 3.3% of the sample. The CDR3 contains 15 residues, cysteine and phenylalanine counted. Only CDR3 DNA remains: 45 bases, in frame from the first base. Trimmed from V: 4 bases; trimmed from J: 2 bases; junction bases lacking a gene match: 5. From a lookup of the germline V gene, CDR1 and CDR2 are SNHLY and FYNNEI.

This clonotype was counted at least ten times. It has no known antigen specificity. No much larger clone is present one base from it, and per-base qualities are unavailable. The paper as a whole reports these results and caveats: A scenario in which most tumor T cells derive from the lymph node and then expand within tumor tissue was judged to be consistent with the data. The conclusion that tumor T cells originate in lymph nodes was framed as consistent with a hypothesis rather than directly demonstrated. Tumor T-cell repertoires showed less diversity than lymph node repertoires and more diversity than nontumor tissue repertoires, and tumor T-cell repertoires showed preferential V and J gene usage. The similarity between tumor and nontumor tissue repertoires was significantly greater in luminal-like breast cancer than in basal-like breast cancer.

The receptor comes from a female donor with breast cancer. Some clones in this sample may be carry-over from other donors' samples. Recombination linked TRBV2 to TRBJ2-1; 7 junctional bases match TRBD2. Sequencing was done on a sample of axillary lymph node tissue. Read as DNA, the sequence is TGTGCCAGCAGTGTCCTAGCGGTCCCCTACAATGAGCAGTTCTTC. The encoded protein is CASSVLAVPYNEQFF.